This T cell receptor beta chain appears in the sequencing data of a study of early T cells in non-severe SARS-CoV-2 infection. As for the study in general: Whole-blood bulk RNA, unsorted, was sequenced, and chains were unpaired.

Findings of the study overall: Matching results from VDJdb favored anti-spike CD8 responses, leaving private and CD4 specificities undetected.

CDR1 and CDR2 (germline): LGHDT, YNNKEL (reference sequence). V dropped 6 bases and J dropped 0 bases, with 10 bases sitting between them. This CDR3 has 14 amino acids. The TCR library protocol was used to attach unique molecular identifiers. These identifiers were attached to individual cDNA molecules. Using its own MiXCR run on the 5' RACE reads, TCRdb lists one record per CDR3 protein. The data show 48,000 or so distinct CDR3 sequences, over 5% seen once. This clonotype showed up many times. No antigen is known for it. The material was whole blood, obtained at baseline. This sequence originates from an adult who was a healthcare worker with PCR-confirmed SARS-CoV-2 infection or an uninfected control (not recorded which). V gene TRBV3-1 combines with J gene TRBJ2-3; weak D call: TRBD2 (5 bases). CDR3 sequence reads: CASSGWRSTDTQYF. The CDR3 DNA is TGTGCCAGCAGTGGCTGGAGGAGCACAGATACGCAGTATTTT.